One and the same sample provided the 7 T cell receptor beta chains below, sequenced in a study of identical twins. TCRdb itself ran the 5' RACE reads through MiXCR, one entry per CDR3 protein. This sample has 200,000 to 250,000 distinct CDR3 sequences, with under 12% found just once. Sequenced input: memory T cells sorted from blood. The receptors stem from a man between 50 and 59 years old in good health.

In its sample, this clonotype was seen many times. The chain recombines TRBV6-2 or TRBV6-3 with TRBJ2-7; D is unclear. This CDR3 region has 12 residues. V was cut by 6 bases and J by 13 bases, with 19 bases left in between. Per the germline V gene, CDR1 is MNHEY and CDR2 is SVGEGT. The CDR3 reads CASSSPGPPIYF. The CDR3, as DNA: TGTGCCAGCAGCTCGCCCGGCCCTCCGATATACTTC.

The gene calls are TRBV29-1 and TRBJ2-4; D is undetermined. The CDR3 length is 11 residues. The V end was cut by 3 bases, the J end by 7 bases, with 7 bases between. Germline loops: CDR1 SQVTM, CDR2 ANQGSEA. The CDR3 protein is CSVDVLNIQYF. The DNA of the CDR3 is TGCAGCGTTGACGTGCTGAACATTCAGTACTTC.

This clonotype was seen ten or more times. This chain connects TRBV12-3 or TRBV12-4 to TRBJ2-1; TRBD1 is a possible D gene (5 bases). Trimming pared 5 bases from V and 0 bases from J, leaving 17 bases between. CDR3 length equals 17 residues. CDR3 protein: CASSPPAGRSSYNEQFF. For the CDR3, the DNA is TGTGCCAGCAGTCCCCCCGCAGGGCGGAGCTCCTACAATGAGCAGTTCTTC.

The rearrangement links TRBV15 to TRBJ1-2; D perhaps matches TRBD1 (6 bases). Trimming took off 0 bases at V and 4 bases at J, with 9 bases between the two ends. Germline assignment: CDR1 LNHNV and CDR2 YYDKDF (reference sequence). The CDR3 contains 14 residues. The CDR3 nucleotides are TGTGCCACCAGCAGAGAACAGGGAGTCTATGGCTACACCTTC. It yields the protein CATSREQGVYGYTF.

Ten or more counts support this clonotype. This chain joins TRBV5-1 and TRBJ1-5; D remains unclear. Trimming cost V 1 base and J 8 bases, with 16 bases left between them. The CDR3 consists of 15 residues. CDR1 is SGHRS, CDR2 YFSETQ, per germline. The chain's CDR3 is CASSLMDPTMEPQHF. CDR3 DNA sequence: TGCGCCAGCAGCTTGATGGACCCAACGATGGAGCCCCAGCATTTT.

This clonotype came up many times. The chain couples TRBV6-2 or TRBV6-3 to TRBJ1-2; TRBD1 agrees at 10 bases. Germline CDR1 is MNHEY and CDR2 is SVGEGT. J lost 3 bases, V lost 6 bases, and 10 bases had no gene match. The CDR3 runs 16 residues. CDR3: CASSLLRTGGDYGYTF. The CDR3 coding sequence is TGTGCCAGCAGCTTGCTCCGGACAGGGGGGGACTATGGCTACACCTTC.

CDR3 DNA sequence: TGCAGCCCTGAGAGGTCGGGGGCGGGTGCGTCGGGGGAGCAGTTCTTC. Its protein product is CSPERSGAGASGEQFF. This rearrangement joins TRBV20-1 to TRBJ2-1; tentatively, D is TRBD1 or TRBD2 (6 bases each). The CDR3 consists of 16 residues. Germline V gene data show CDR1 as DFQATT and CDR2 as SNEGSKA (reference sequence).